This TCR beta chain was captured by sequencing in a study of CD8+ T cells in alopecia areata (dated by TCRdb to between 2017 and 2018). Looking at the study overall: The treated patients, all with moderate-to-severe alopecia areata, were enrolled in an open-label pilot trial of oral tofacitinib given at 5 to 10 mg twice daily. In humans, TCRbeta sequencing was performed on scalp tissue and on sorted CD4+ and CD8+ peripheral blood T cells from healthy controls and from patients with patchy or totalis/universalis alopecia areata. Scalp clonality was compared across normal scalp (n=4), patchy alopecia areata scalp (n=8), and alopecia totalis/universalis scalp (n=8). The SALT score, which quantifies the percentage of affected scalp surface area, was used to measure disease severity in treated patients. immunoSEQ multiplex PCR using 35 Vbeta forward primers and 13 Jbeta reverse primers was used to amplify TCRbeta CDR3 regions. Biopsies were taken from tofacitinib-treated patients at baseline and at 4 and 24 weeks of treatment, and a later scalp biopsy was taken in several of the tofacitinib-treated patients. High-throughput TCRbeta sequencing was used to examine T cell clonal expansion in alopecia areata in both the C3H/HeJ mouse model and human patients. RNA was extracted with the PAXgene miRNA kit for fixed scalp, the miRNeasy kit for PBMCs, and the RNeasy kit for mouse skin. Tofacitinib was administered for 6 to 18 months, and 6 months of follow-up off drug were then conducted to assess delayed response and recurrence. Results the study describes overall, beyond this receptor: Resident alphabeta T cells in normal human skin are also sequenced, complicating scalp TCR repertoire analysis, unlike mouse skin dominated by gammadelta T cells. TCR sequences shared between patients were less clear than in mice, possibly partly because of HLA diversity in the patient population. With tofacitinib, both scalp clonality and the number of expanded CD8+ clones among the top 100 scalp clones went down significantly. Compared with normal scalp, lesional scalp had higher clonality and more expanded CD8+ clones, particularly in alopecia totalis/universalis, a pattern that suggests antigenic drive. Because the treated cohort was small and had only one nonresponder, larger studies are needed to examine links between baseline CD8+ expansion and response. Many expanded lesional clones were found to persist in scalp and blood during tofacitinib treatment, and relapse after treatment cessation may be partly explained by this persistence.

This clone showed up just a few times. Its antigen specificity is not known. Within one base of it there is no much larger clone, and no base qualities were kept. The protocol used for the library was the immunoSEQ multiplex PCR assay. For TCR sequencing, RNA was extracted from every sample and reverse transcribed into cDNA to serve as template. First-strand cDNA was synthesized using SuperScript III with a 2:1 mix of oligo-dT and random hexamers. Amplification bias was assessed with a synthetic immune receptor repertoire, and residual bias was removed computationally. In the authors' own workflow: Raw reads were preprocessed for error removal, and CDR3 was defined according to IMGT conventions as running from the conserved cysteine to phenylalanine. Clonality was calculated as 1 minus Shannon entropy normalized by log2 of the number of productive unique TCRs. Whether scalp clones were CD4 or CD8 was inferred by matching scalp TCRbeta sequences against CD4 and CD8 repertoires sorted from blood. This is the immuneACCESS table as TCRdb keeps it, with only in-frame sequences that have V and J called. A part of the clones is gone; compared with another copy, unresolved V genes explain less than half, and the rest is unexplained. The DNA gave D and trimming, while V, J and clone size come from that table. Across this sample there are 150,000 to 200,000 clones, with roughly 50% seen only once. 5.5% of the sample comes from the top ten.

Relative to germline, V is 2 bases shorter and J is 0 bases shorter, with 7 bases between their ends. Taken from the germline V gene, the CDR1 and CDR2 loops are KGHSH and LQKENI. Its CDR3 holds 14 amino acids, cysteine through phenylalanine. Left in the record is the CDR3 DNA by itself, 42 bases read in frame from the first base. This specimen's time point label, interpreted: around 24 weeks on oral tofacitinib. Explained via the paper, the treatment or condition label denotes: oral pan-JAK inhibitor, 5-10 mg twice daily. Lesional scalp punch biopsies and peripheral blood were collected from alopecia areata patients. After PBMCs were isolated by density centrifugation and stained for CD3, CD4 and CD8, a FACSAria was used to sort CD4+ and CD8+ T cells.

Rearrangement joined TRBV18 to TRBJ2-5, and TRBD2 may be the D gene, going by 6 matching bases. The sample consisted of CD4+ T cells sorted from blood, taken at week 24, from a patient treated with tofacitinib. The TCR was taken from a human donor with alopecia areata. Here is the DNA: TGTGCCAGCTCACCAGTAGCGGACCAAGAGACCCAGTACTTC. The translation is CASSPVADQETQYF.